Below, 29 T cell receptor beta chains from the same sample are listed, as sequenced in a study of cytomegalovirus exposure and HLA in healthy donors. PCR used 60 Vbeta primers and 13 Jbeta primers. Generated by immunoSEQ multiplex PCR, the TCRdb table keeps only in-frame clones and is missing some. This sample carries roughly 99,000 clones, roughly 79% of them seen once, and the ten largest clones take 3.5% to 4%. Source material: PBMCs. Source of these receptors: a middle-aged woman in good health and CMV-seronegative.

The V gene is TRBV25-1, the J gene TRBJ1-2, with D tentatively TRBD1 (5 bases). Trimming stripped 3 bases from V and 8 bases from J, with 19 bases between. CDR1 MGHDK and CDR2 SYGVNS come from the germline V gene. The CDR3 contains 15 residues. DNA of the CDR3: TGTGCCAGCAGTGATCTCCCAGGGTGGTCTGGCGGCTACACCTTC. Translation: CASSDLPGWSGGYTF.

The chain employs TRBV7-3 and TRBJ1-6; no firm D call. The CDR3 length is 14 residues. Germline CDR1 and CDR2: SGHTA and FQGTGA. V was pared by 5 bases and J by 9 bases, with 14 bases between. The CDR3 DNA reads as TGTGCCAGCAGCCGAGACGGGATGGGTTCACCCCTCCACTTT. Amino acid sequence: CASSRDGMGSPLHF.

This chain connects TRBV10-3 to TRBJ1-1; D ambiguous. Trimming pared 2 bases from V and 0 bases from J, leaving 13 bases between. Germline CDR1 ENHRY, CDR2 SYGVKD. This CDR3 comprises 16 residues. The CDR3 protein is CAISEADRGMNTEAFF. For the CDR3, the DNA is TGTGCCATCAGTGAGGCGGACCGAGGGATGAACACTGAAGCTTTCTTT.

V is TRBV27 and J is TRBJ2-7, with 7 bases matching TRBD1. With 2 bases clipped from V and 1 base from J, the junction kept 2 bases outside the gene matches. Germline V lookup: CDR1 MNHEY, CDR2 SMNVEV (reference sequence). There are 14 residues in the CDR3. In nucleotides, the CDR3 is TGTGCCAGCAGTTTACGGGACAGATCCTACGAGCAGTACTTC. Translated: CASSLRDRSYEQYF.

This clone was observed a few times. The V and J genes are TRBV10-3 and TRBJ1-4; the match to TRBD1 covers 7 bases. The germline V gene has CDR1 ENHRY and CDR2 SYGVKD. This CDR3 is 14 amino acids long. Unmatched junction bases numbered 12, after V lost 9 bases and J lost 8 bases. CDR3 region: CAIKGTGVEEKLFF. CDR3 in DNA: TGTGCCATTAAGGGAACAGGGGTGGAAGAAAAACTGTTTTTT.

This clone was detected a few times. CDR3 sequence reads: CASSRGSGGMADTQYF. DNA for the CDR3: TGTGCCAGCAGCAGGGGCAGCGGGGGGATGGCAGATACGCAGTATTTT. The V and J genes are TRBV9 and TRBJ2-3; 9 positions agree with TRBD2. V gave up 4 bases and J gave up 4 bases; unmatched junction bases: 10. CDR3 size: 16 residues. Germline V lookup: CDR1 SGDLS, CDR2 YYNGEE.

The genes are TRBV6-5 and TRBJ1-2; D unclear. The germline V gene encodes CDR1 MNHEY and CDR2 SVGAGI. V was cut by 5 bases and J by 8 bases, with 15 bases left in between. CDR3 length equals 13 residues. CDR3 sequence (DNA): TGTGCCAGCAGTCCCTCCCTAGAGGCGGGCTACACCTTC. Protein: CASSPSLEAGYTF.

This chain links TRBV7-6 with TRBJ1-5, with TRBD1 as a possible D gene (6 bases). The CDR3 runs 14 residues. The germline V and J ends were trimmed by 5 bases and 0 bases, with 8 bases remaining between them. The germline CDR1 and CDR2 sequences are SGHVS and FNYEAQ. CDR3 sequence reads: CASSPGASNQPQHF. CDR3 in DNA: TGTGCCAGCAGCCCAGGGGCTAGCAATCAGCCCCAGCATTTT.

The chain couples TRBV5-1 to TRBJ2-7, with TRBD1 matching 11 bases. In germline, CDR1 is SGHRS, CDR2 YFSETQ. V lost 1 base and J lost 7; bases outside the gene matches: 10. The CDR3 extends over 16 amino acids. CDR3 sequence (DNA): TGCGCCAGCAGCTTGCGAGGACAGGGGGCGGAGGGGGAGCAGTACTTC. Its protein is CASSLRGQGAEGEQYF. Together with reference TRBV5-1 and TRBJ2-7, the CDR3 gives the full variable domain: KAGVTQTPRYLIKTRGQQVTLSCSPISGHRSVSWYQQTPGQGLQFLFEYFSETQRNKGNFPGRFSGRQFSNSRSEMNVSTLELGDSALYLCASSLRGQGAEGEQYFGPGTRLTVT.

The genes are TRBV7-9 and TRBJ2-2; 7 nucleotides match TRBD2. The CDR3 has 17 residues. In germline, CDR1 is SEHNR, CDR2 FQNEAQ (reference sequence). Germline trimming cut 5 bases from V and 0 bases from J; bases unmatched to any gene: 9. Written as DNA, the CDR3 is TGTGCCAGCAGCGGACCCCCGGGGGGAGCGAACACCGGGGAGCTGTTTTTT. Protein sequence: CASSGPPGGANTGELFF. The entire variable domain, with the rest obtained from reference TRBV7-9 and TRBJ2-2, is as follows: DTGVSQNPRHKITKRGQNVTFRCDPISEHNRLYWYRQTLGQGPEFLTYFQNEAQLEKSRLLSDRFSAERPKGSFSTLEIQRTEQGDSAMYLCASSGPPGGANTGELFFGEGSRLTVL.

The chain employs TRBV2 and TRBJ1-1; TRBD1 matches at 7 bases. Germline-derived CDR1 and CDR2 are SNHLY and FYNNEI. The junction had 6 bases not matched to a gene; V was cut back by 0 bases and J by 11 bases. The CDR3 is made up of 13 amino acids. DNA for the CDR3: TGTGCCAGCAGTGAAGCGCTAACAGGGGAGGCTTTCTTT. It translates to CASSEALTGEAFF.

V gene TRBV6-5 combines with J gene TRBJ1-1; 11 positions agree with TRBD1. CDR1 and CDR2 (germline): MNHEY, SVGAGI. The trim removed 10 bases at V and 5 bases at J, leaving 6 bases unmatched. This CDR3 comprises 13 residues. The CDR3 bases are TGTGCCACCTTGGACAGGGGGCGTACTGAAGCTTTCTTT. It specifies CATLDRGRTEAFF.

The chain has TRBV5-1 and TRBJ1-1; D remains unclear. Germline values: CDR1 SGHRS, CDR2 YFSETQ. The CDR3 contains 14 residues. The V end lost 0 bases, the J end lost 4 bases, and 10 bases lay between the germline ends. The CDR3 nucleotides are TGCGCCAGCAGCTTGGGGATTCGAGGCACTGAAGCTTTCTTT. It codes for CASSLGIRGTEAFF. The whole variable domain, filled in from reference TRBV5-1 and TRBJ1-1, reads KAGVTQTPRYLIKTRGQQVTLSCSPISGHRSVSWYQQTPGQGLQFLFEYFSETQRNKGNFPGRFSGRQFSNSRSEMNVSTLELGDSALYLCASSLGIRGTEAFFGQGTRLTVV.

The rearrangement joins TRBV5-6 to TRBJ2-1, with 9 bases identical to TRBD1. Trimming at V came to 2 bases and at J to 3 bases, leaving 3 bases not matched to a gene. Germline V gene data show CDR1 as SGHDT and CDR2 as YYEEEE. This CDR3 spans 15 amino acids. The CDR3 coding sequence is TGTGCCAGCAGCTTAGGGACAGGGCGCTACAATGAGCAGTTCTTC. It codes for CASSLGTGRYNEQFF.

This chain joins TRBV11-2 and TRBJ2-7; 9 bases are shared with TRBD2. Germline V gene lookup returns CDR1 SGHAT and CDR2 FQNNGV. CDR3 size: 14 residues. V was clipped by 10 bases and J by 0 bases; unmatched bases: 7. The CDR3 DNA reads TGTGCCACAAATCTAGCGGGGATCTCCTACGAGCAGTACTTC. This sequence encodes CATNLAGISYEQYF.

The chain employs TRBV2 and TRBJ1-6, with 9 bases identical to TRBD1. The V gene's germline CDR1 is SNHLY and CDR2 FYNNEI. There are 14 residues in the CDR3. J lost 6 bases, V lost 4 bases, and 1 base had no gene match. CDR3 sequence reads: CASSADRGNSPLHF. In DNA form, the CDR3 reads TGTGCCAGCAGTGCGGACAGGGGTAATTCACCCCTCCACTTT.

The rearrangement links TRBV6-1 to TRBJ2-1; 10 bases fit TRBD1. This CDR3 contains 16 residues. Germline CDR1 MNHNS, CDR2 SASEGT. V was clipped by 1 base and J by 4 bases; unmatched bases: 4. This CDR3 reads CASSEVRDRGYNEQFF. Written as DNA, the CDR3 is TGTGCCAGCAGTGAAGTCCGGGACAGGGGATACAATGAGCAGTTCTTC.

This sequence joins TRBV7-2 and TRBJ2-5; 7 nucleotides line up with TRBD2. Germline assignment: CDR1 SGHTA and CDR2 FQGNSA. The CDR3 spans 15 residues. The V gene end was trimmed by 6 bases and the J gene end by 5 bases; junction bases not matched to a gene: 12. CDR3 in DNA: TGTGCCAGCAGTCCACAGGCGCCGGGGGGTGAGACCCAGTACTTC. It is translated as CASSPQAPGGETQYF.

The J gene is TRBJ1-2, the V gene TRBV9; perhaps TRBD1 as D (5 bases). The V end lost 3 bases, the J end lost 12 bases, and 12 bases lay between the germline ends. This CDR3 is 11 amino acids long. CDR1 SGDLS and CDR2 YYNGEE come from the germline V gene. The CDR3, as DNA: TGTGCCAGCAGCGAGTCAGGGCGCCACACCTTC. This codes for CASSESGRHTF.

This chain links TRBV29-1 with TRBJ1-5, with TRBD1 as a possible D gene (5 bases). Germline lookup yields CDR1 SQVTM and CDR2 ANQGSEA. V shed 4 bases and J shed 4 bases, with 11 bases lying between them. The CDR3 consists of 13 residues. The CDR3 DNA sequence: TGCAGCGTTGGCAGGGCACCGAATCAGCCCCAGCATTTT. Amino acid sequence: CSVGRAPNQPQHF.

This clone appeared a single time. The chain has TRBV20-1 and TRBJ1-1; D is undetermined. Germline values: CDR1 DFQATT, CDR2 SNEGSKA (reference sequence). With 6 bases removed from V and 5 bases from J, the gap between germline ends came to 10 bases. The CDR3 is 11 residues long. CDR3 protein: CSAFRETEAFF. For the CDR3, the DNA is TGCAGTGCCTTTAGAGAGACTGAAGCTTTCTTT.

The chain couples TRBV5-4 to TRBJ2-2, with TRBD1 identical over 8 bases. CDR3 length equals 14 residues. Germline lookup yields CDR1 SGHNT and CDR2 YYREEE (reference sequence). Trimming at V came to 4 bases and at J to 4 bases, leaving 3 bases not matched to a gene. DNA of the CDR3: TGTGCCAGCAGCCAAACAGGGGGCACCGGGGAGCTGTTTTTT. The encoded protein is CASSQTGGTGELFF.

The chain joins TRBV5-1 to TRBJ1-4; 9 bases fit TRBD1. CDR3 length: 16 residues. Germline lookup yields CDR1 SGHRS and CDR2 YFSETQ. The J segment lost 8 bases and the V segment lost 5 bases, leaving 13 bases of the junction unmatched. Written as DNA, the CDR3 is TGCGCCAGCAGACCGGGACAGGGTCCCTCAGGGGAAAAACTGTTTTTT. This gives the protein CASRPGQGPSGEKLFF.

The count of this clone is one. This chain links TRBV6-1 with TRBJ1-5; 7 bases line up with TRBD1. With 8 bases clipped from V and 5 bases from J, the junction kept 9 bases outside the gene matches. The CDR3 covers 14 residues. The V gene's germline CDR1 is MNHNS and CDR2 SASEGT. In nucleotides, the CDR3 is TGTGCCAGCGTCGGCCAGGGGGGCGATCAGCCCCAGCATTTT. It specifies CASVGQGGDQPQHF.

This chain links TRBV20-1 with TRBJ2-1, with a tentative D call TRBD1 (6 bases). This CDR3 is built from 11 residues. Germline lookup yields CDR1 DFQATT and CDR2 SNEGSKA (reference sequence). V lost 5 bases to trimming and J lost 13 bases, with 15 bases between them. The CDR3 here is CSAFTGSRQFF. CDR3 sequence (DNA): TGCAGTGCTTTTACAGGGTCCAGACAGTTCTTC.

The V call is TRBV7-2, the J call TRBJ2-5, with 8 bases that match TRBD2. The ends lost 5 bases at V and 5 bases at J; junction bases unmatched: 10. CDR3 size: 15 residues. The germline V gene has CDR1 SGHTA and CDR2 FQGNSA. CDR3 residues: CASSSRGGPGETQYF. The CDR3 DNA reads TGTGCCAGCAGCAGCCGGGGGGGCCCGGGGGAGACCCAGTACTTC. The whole variable domain, filled in from reference TRBV7-2 and TRBJ2-5, reads GAGVSQSPSNKVTEKGKDVELRCDPISGHTALYWYRQSLGQGLEFLIYFQGNSAPDKSGLPSDRFSAERTGGSVSTLTIQRTQQEDSAVYLCASSSRGGPGETQYFGPGTRLLVL.

V gene TRBV5-6 combines with J gene TRBJ2-7, with TRBD1 matching 9 bases. CDR1 is SGHDT and CDR2 is YYEEEE in the germline V gene. This CDR3 is built from 14 residues. J was trimmed by 5 bases and V by 3 bases; bases with no gene match: 6. The CDR3 DNA reads as TGTGCCAGCAGCTGGACAGGGGAAAGGGACGAGCAGTACTTC. Residues: CASSWTGERDEQYF.

This clone was detected a few times. The chain carries TRBV7-6 and TRBJ1-1, with a tentative D call TRBD1 (5 bases). Germline V gives CDR1 SGHVS, CDR2 FNYEAQ. This CDR3 spans 15 amino acids. The V end was cut by 3 bases, the J end by 0 bases, with 11 bases between. DNA of the CDR3: TGTGCCAGCAGCTTGTCGTCAGGGCTGAACACTGAAGCTTTCTTT. This sequence encodes CASSLSSGLNTEAFF.

Only one count was recorded for this clone. V gene TRBV6-5 combines with J gene TRBJ1-2, with a weak D call TRBD1 (5 bases). CDR1 is MNHEY, CDR2 SVGAGI, per germline. The CDR3 has 14 residues. V gave up 5 bases and J gave up 8 bases, with 18 bases separating them. The CDR3 region is CASSPLGGEGGYTF. In DNA, the CDR3 is TGTGCCAGCAGTCCCCTGGGGGGGGAGGGAGGCTACACCTTC.